What follows is one TCR beta chain and its context. This specimen comes from a study of blood T cell repertoires in COVID-19. Sequencing used immunoSEQ multiplex PCR; TCRdb keeps in-frame clones, though not all of them. This table holds some 250,000 clones, 90% to 95% found once. From germline, CDR1 is SGDLS and CDR2 YYNGEE. This CDR3 spans 16 amino acids. V dropped 0 bases and J dropped 4 bases, with 16 bases sitting between them. This receptor was obtained from a human donor in a cohort exposed to, infected with or recovered from COVID-19 (not recorded which). The donor label of this sample is uncertain. V usage is TRBV9 and J usage is TRBJ1-1, with D perhaps TRBD1 (5 bases). Source material: PBMCs or T cells enriched from blood (not recorded which). CDR3 residues: CASSVGGRAQGTEAFF. DNA of the CDR3: TGTGCCAGCAGCGTAGGCGGAAGGGCTCAGGGCACTGAAGCTTTCTTT.